This T cell receptor beta chain emerged from a study of spatial heterogeneity in lung cancer. Noted time point: sample taken at primary tumor resection. Samples came from roughly 72 TRACERx patients with untreated early-stage lung cancer. V was clipped by 6 bases and J by 8 bases, with 13 bases between them. Looked up from germline, CDR1 is DFQATT and CDR2 is SNEGSKA (reference sequence). The CDR3 extends over 11 amino acids. Carried by each TCR cDNA molecule was a unique molecular identifier. In TCRdb, the 5' RACE reads were re-called with MiXCR into one record per CDR3 protein. The table records roughly 28,000 distinct CDR3 sequences, roughly 7.1% of them present only once. Notes on this clonotype: Its antigen is still unknown.

Study-wide findings and caveats: Tumors with more nonsynonymous mutations had more expanded intratumoral alpha and beta TCRs.

This clonotype was obtained from a male donor with early-stage non-small cell lung cancer. V is TRBV20-1 and J is TRBJ1-2; D might be TRBD1 (6 bases). The sample consisted of lung tumor tissue, taken at surgery. The CDR3: CSAQEGEGYTF. DNA for the CDR3: TGCAGTGCCCAGGAGGGGGAAGGCTACACCTTC.